The next 32 T cell receptor beta chains were all read from a single sample in a study of a mutant IDH1 vaccine in newly diagnosed glioma. Using immunoSEQ multiplex PCR, the repertoire was profiled, and TCRdb retains in-frame clones only, with some absent. This sample yields about 130,000 clones, of which about four fifths are seen a single time; around 5.5% belongs to the top ten. These TCRs' antigens remain unknown. Time point in this sample: week 11, during vaccination. The investigators gave 300 ug of mutant IDH1 20-mer peptide in each vaccine dose, together with topical imiquimod. Sequenced here: PBMCs, sampled from a glioma patient whose treatment included an IDH1 peptide vaccine. These receptors were obtained from a man aged 40-50 years with glioma.

The chain recombines TRBV5-6 with TRBJ2-2; the match to TRBD1 covers 9 bases. Germline-derived CDR1 and CDR2 are SGHDT and YYEEEE. CDR3 length: 19 amino acids. The trim removed 0 bases at V and 4 bases at J, leaving 13 bases unmatched. CDR3 protein: CASSLERTGVNWGTGELFF. In DNA, the CDR3 is TGTGCCAGCAGCTTGGAGAGGACAGGGGTTAATTGGGGCACCGGGGAGCTGTTTTTT.

The V gene is TRBV18, the J gene TRBJ1-1; D gene unclear. This CDR3 has 14 amino acids. In germline, CDR1 is KGHSH, CDR2 LQKENI. The ends were cut back, 3 bases at V and 1 base at J, with 9 bases in the middle. As DNA, the CDR3 is TGTGCCAGCTCACCCTGGGTCTCGAACACTGAAGCTTTCTTT. Amino acid sequence: CASSPWVSNTEAFF.

This clone appeared a few times. The J gene is TRBJ2-4, the V gene TRBV4-2; D possibly corresponds to TRBD2 (5 bases). The germline CDR1 and CDR2 sequences are LGHNA and YNFKEQ. The CDR3 has 17 residues. The V and J ends lost 8 bases and 0 bases respectively, with 20 bases between them. CDR3: CASGPGPGSLAKNIQYF. The CDR3 region has the DNA TGTGCCAGCGGTCCGGGCCCGGGGTCTCTAGCCAAAAACATTCAGTACTTC.

This clone was detected only a few times. CDR3 region: CASSQSNQPQHF. CDR3 DNA sequence: TGTGCCAGTAGCCAATCAAATCAGCCCCAGCATTTT. V is TRBV19 and J is TRBJ1-5; D gene ambiguous. The V and J ends lost 6 bases and 4 bases respectively, with 7 bases between them. Germline-derived CDR1 and CDR2 are LNHDA and SQIVND (reference sequence). CDR3 length equals 12 residues. Combining the CDR3 with reference TRBV19 and TRBJ1-5 gives the whole variable domain DGGITQSPKYLFRKEGQNVTLSCEQNLNHDAMYWYRQDPGQGLRLIYYSQIVNDFQKGDIAEGYSVSREKKESFPLTVTSAQKNPTAFYLCASSQSNQPQHFGDGTRLSIL.

The chain couples TRBV7-6 to TRBJ2-7; 12 bases match TRBD2. The CDR3 extends over 16 amino acids. V lost 5 bases, J lost 4 bases, and 9 bases stayed unmatched. Germline-derived CDR1 and CDR2 are SGHVS and FNYEAQ. CDR3 nucleotide sequence: TGTGCCAGCAGCCCAGGACTAGCGGGAACACTGTACGAGCAGTACTTC. This translates into CASSPGLAGTLYEQYF.

The genes are TRBV11-2 and TRBJ1-3; 12 positions match TRBD1. Germline V gene sequence: CDR1 SGHAT, CDR2 FQNNGV. Germline trimming cut 3 bases from V and 2 bases from J; bases unmatched to any gene: 8. CDR3 size: 18 residues. As DNA, the CDR3 is TGTGCCAGCAGCTTGCAGGGACAGGGGGCTCGAGCTGGAAACACCATATATTTT. The encoded protein is CASSLQGQGARAGNTIYF.

The chain has TRBV27 and TRBJ1-1; maybe TRBD1 (6 bases). Germline V lookup: CDR1 MNHEY, CDR2 SMNVEV (reference sequence). Trimming cost V 6 bases and J 9 bases, with 26 bases left between them. The CDR3 covers 16 residues. In DNA form, the CDR3 reads TGTGCCAGCAGGGTCCCGGATCGGCCCGGGGGGCCGCAAGCTTTCTTT. Translation: CASRVPDRPGGPQAFF.

The chain employs TRBV27 and TRBJ2-1; D tentatively reads TRBD1 or TRBD2 (5 bases each). The CDR3 is made up of 14 amino acids. The V end lost 5 bases, the J end lost 7 bases, and 15 bases lay between the germline ends. Per germline, CDR1 MNHEY and CDR2 SMNVEV (reference sequence). For the CDR3, the DNA is TGTGCCAGCAGTACCTCCGGGGCATGGAATGAGCAGTTCTTC. Its translation: CASSTSGAWNEQFF.

V gene TRBV7-2 combines with J gene TRBJ2-4; TRBD1 matches at 7 bases. The CDR3 totals 15 residues. The germline CDR1 and CDR2 sequences are SGHTA and FQGNSA. V lost 4 bases, J lost 7 bases, and 10 bases stayed unmatched. CDR3 sequence (DNA): TGTGCCAGCAGCTCCGGACAGGCCCTTATGAACATTCAGTACTTC. This translates into CASSSGQALMNIQYF. Filled out from reference TRBV7-2 and TRBJ2-4, the complete variable domain reads GAGVSQSPSNKVTEKGKDVELRCDPISGHTALYWYRQSLGQGLEFLIYFQGNSAPDKSGLPSDRFSAERTGGSVSTLTIQRTQQEDSAVYLCASSSGQALMNIQYFGAGTRLSVL.

This clone showed up just a few times. This chain uses TRBV5-1 with TRBJ1-2; D gene unclear. Trimming stripped 1 base from V and 2 bases from J, with 21 bases between. Germline CDR1 SGHRS, CDR2 YFSETQ. CDR3 length: 18 residues. Written as DNA, the CDR3 is TGCGCCAGCAGCTTGATGCCCACTGACGGATACCTCAACTATGGCTACACCTTC. It encodes CASSLMPTDGYLNYGYTF.

This clone has more than one count but fewer than ten. The gene calls are TRBV30 and TRBJ1-1, with 8 bases that match TRBD1. Germline-derived CDR1 and CDR2 are GTSNPN and SVGIG (reference sequence). After removal of 1 base from V and 3 bases from J, the junction contained 4 bases not matched to a gene. CDR3 length: 14 amino acids. The CDR3 is CAWSAGGYDTEAFF. In DNA form, the CDR3 reads TGTGCCTGGAGTGCAGGGGGCTATGACACTGAAGCTTTCTTT.

In nucleotides, the CDR3 is TGTGCCAGCAGTTTCGCGGTGAACACTGAAGCTTTCTTT. Amino acid sequence: CASSFAVNTEAFF. This chain links TRBV6-5 with TRBJ1-1; no clear D. Per germline, CDR1 MNHEY and CDR2 SVGAGI. The CDR3 spans 13 residues. Trimming removed 4 bases at V and 0 bases at J, with 6 bases between.

The CDR3 DNA reads as TGTGCCAGCAGTTTAGGGCCGGTCGGTCAGCCCCAGCATTTT. Protein: CASSLGPVGQPQHF. This chain joins TRBV28 and TRBJ1-5, with D unresolved. Trimming shortened V by 2 bases and J by 6 bases, and 11 bases separated the two germline ends. Germline V lookup: CDR1 MDHEN, CDR2 SYDVKM. The CDR3 is made up of 14 amino acids.

In the case of this clone: Compared with germline, one end of the junction differs, possibly owing to a read error. The V gene is TRBV29-1, the J gene TRBJ2-7, with a weak D call TRBD1 (6 bases). Germline lookup yields CDR1 SQVTM and CDR2 ANQGSEA. The length of the CDR3 is 15 residues. The CDR3 DNA reads TGCAGCGTTGAAGATTGGGTACAGGGCTCCCACGAGCAGTACTTC. This translates into CSVEDWVQGSHEQYF.

The chain joins TRBV15 to TRBJ2-5; D is possibly TRBD1 (6 bases). This CDR3 region has 16 residues. V lost 0 bases and J 1 base, leaving 12 bases between the germline ends. CDR1 is LNHNV, CDR2 YYDKDF, per germline (reference sequence). The CDR3 loop is CATSRDRQGLQETQYF. The CDR3 nucleotides read TGTGCCACCAGCAGAGATCGGCAGGGGCTCCAAGAGACCCAGTACTTC.

This chain connects TRBV9 to TRBJ2-3; D is perhaps TRBD2 (5 bases). Trimming took off 0 bases at V and 3 bases at J, with 14 bases between the two ends. The CDR3 has 16 amino acids. Germline assignment: CDR1 SGDLS and CDR2 YYNGEE. CDR3 nucleotides: TGTGCCAGCAGCGTAGCGAGTAGCGTGGGAACAGATACGCAGTATTTT. Translated: CASSVASSVGTDTQYF.

CDR3 in DNA: TGTGCCAGCAGTTTTACAGGAGGGTCTGAAGCTTTCTTT. Encoded protein: CASSFTGGSEAFF. V usage is TRBV5-6 and J usage is TRBJ1-1, with D perhaps TRBD1 (5 bases). The V end lost 5 bases, the J end lost 6 bases, and 14 bases lay between the germline ends. Germline V gene lookup returns CDR1 SGHDT and CDR2 YYEEEE. This CDR3 is 13 amino acids long.

This clone was observed a single time. The rearrangement uses TRBV7-8 and TRBJ2-3; a weak D match, TRBD1 (6 bases). This CDR3 has 14 residues. From germline, CDR1 is SGHVS and CDR2 FQNEAQ. Trimming took off 5 bases at V and 2 bases at J, with 11 bases between the two ends. The CDR3 coding sequence is TGTGCCAGCAGCAAACGGGACACCACAGATACGCAGTATTTT. It is translated as CASSKRDTTDTQYF. Complete variable domain (other parts from reference TRBV7-8 and TRBJ2-3): GAGVSQSPRYKVAKRGQDVALRCDPISGHVSLFWYQQALGQGPEFLTYFQNEAQLDKSGLPSDRFFAERPEGSVSTLKIQRTQQEDSAVYLCASSKRDTTDTQYFGPGTRLTVL.

The chain employs TRBV27 and TRBJ2-1; D is uncertain. CDR3 length equals 16 residues. CDR1 is MNHEY, CDR2 SMNVEV, per germline (reference sequence). The V gene lost 7 bases and the J gene lost 0 bases, with 16 bases spanning the gap. CDR3 bases: TGTGCCAGCAATCCTGGATGGGGAAGCTCCTACAATGAGCAGTTCTTC. It encodes CASNPGWGSSYNEQFF.

The genes are TRBV4-1 and TRBJ1-1, with 8 bases aligning to TRBD1. The CDR3 is made up of 14 amino acids. The ends lost 2 bases at V and 4 bases at J; junction bases unmatched: 3. Germline loops: CDR1 MGHRA, CDR2 YSYEKL. For the CDR3, the DNA is TGCGCCAGCAGCCAAACAGGGGGGGGCACTGAAGCTTTCTTT. Its protein is CASSQTGGGTEAFF.

The chain is built from TRBV9 and TRBJ2-1; the match to TRBD2 covers 10 bases. The CDR3 sequence is 18 residues long. With V trimmed by 1 base and J by 0 bases, 7 bases remained unmatched. Germline-derived CDR1 and CDR2 are SGDLS and YYNGEE. CDR3 coding DNA: TGTGCCAGCAGCGTAAGAGGGTCTAGCGGGAGCTCCTACAATGAGCAGTTCTTC. Protein product: CASSVRGSSGSSYNEQFF.

The chain links TRBV20-1 to TRBJ2-7, with 7 positions matching TRBD1. Germline CDR1 and CDR2: DFQATT and SNEGSKA (reference sequence). CDR3 length equals 11 residues. Trimming at V came to 7 bases and at J to 7 bases, leaving 7 bases not matched to a gene. CDR3 loop: CSGQGAREQYF. CDR3 DNA sequence: TGCAGTGGACAGGGTGCTAGAGAGCAGTACTTC.

The chain recombines TRBV6-6 with TRBJ2-7; the D gene is possibly TRBD2 (5 bases). The CDR3 runs to 12 residues. Trimming removed 5 bases at V and 3 bases at J, with 8 bases between. Germline V gives CDR1 MNHNY, CDR2 SVGAGI (reference sequence). The chain's CDR3 is CASSLGNYEQYF. For the CDR3, the DNA is TGTGCCAGCAGTCTCGGGAACTACGAGCAGTACTTC.

This clone was seen more than once but under ten times. The rearrangement uses TRBV27 and TRBJ1-5; D unclear. The CDR3 extends over 14 amino acids. CDR1 is MNHEY and CDR2 is SMNVEV in the germline V gene (reference sequence). The germline V and J ends were trimmed by 2 bases and 3 bases, with 8 bases remaining between them. The CDR3 DNA is TGTGCCAGCAGTTTAAATGACCCCAATCAGCCCCAGCATTTT. Its protein is CASSLNDPNQPQHF.

This clone was seen a few times. V usage is TRBV14 and J usage is TRBJ2-1, with D maybe TRBD2 (5 bases). V dropped 4 bases and J dropped 2 bases, with 12 bases sitting between them. Germline CDR1 SGHDN, CDR2 FVKESK. The CDR3 is 15 residues long. In DNA, the CDR3 is TGTGCCAGCAGCCGTCGCGAGCGGCCCTACAATGAGCAGTTCTTC. Amino acids: CASSRRERPYNEQFF.

The chain recombines TRBV7-8 with TRBJ1-3; no reliable D call. Germline V gene sequence: CDR1 SGHVS, CDR2 FQNEAQ. V was clipped by 4 bases and J by 4 bases, with 2 bases between them. CDR3 size: 11 residues. The CDR3 DNA reads TGTGCCAGCAGCTGGGGAAACACCATATATTTT. Its translation: CASSWGNTIYF.

This clone was recorded once. V gene TRBV7-2 combines with J gene TRBJ2-1; weak D call: TRBD2 (5 bases). This CDR3 spans 12 amino acids. Trimming cost V 8 bases and J 9 bases, with 14 bases left between them. Germline V gene data show CDR1 as SGHTA and CDR2 as FQGNSA. CDR3 sequence: CASSRVGSEQFF. In DNA, the CDR3 is TGTGCCAGCTCGAGGGTAGGAAGTGAGCAGTTCTTC.

A word on this clone: At one boundary the junction diverges from the germline segment, which might be a read error. The chain recombines TRBV7-7 with TRBJ2-2; possible D gene TRBD2, 6 bases. The CDR3 contains 18 residues. From germline, CDR1 is SSHAT and CDR2 FNYEAQ (reference sequence). The CDR3 loop is CASSLAASGPVNTGELFF. The CDR3 nucleotides are TGTGCTAGCAGCTTAGCGGCGTCAGGGCCGGTGAACACCGGGGAGCTGTTTTTT.

This clone has just a few counts. The rearrangement joins TRBV29-1 to TRBJ2-1, with D hard to call. Germline CDR1 reads SQVTM; CDR2 reads ANQGSEA. V dropped 4 bases and J dropped 5 bases, with 3 bases sitting between them. The CDR3 spans 10 residues. The CDR3 is CSVAHNEQFF. CDR3 sequence (DNA): TGCAGCGTTGCACACAATGAGCAGTTCTTC.

The chain links TRBV4-3 to TRBJ2-1, with unresolved D. V lost 0 bases, J lost 0 bases, and 6 bases lay in between. Germline V CDR1 and CDR2: LGHNA, YSLEER. The CDR3 is 15 residues long. CDR3 protein: CASSQDPSSYNEQFF. Written as DNA, the CDR3 is TGCGCCAGCAGCCAAGACCCCAGCTCCTACAATGAGCAGTTCTTC.

This clone has only one observation. The J gene is TRBJ2-6, the V gene TRBV7-9, with D perhaps given as TRBD1 or TRBD2 (6 bases each). Per the germline V gene, CDR1 is SEHNR and CDR2 is FQNEAQ (reference sequence). The CDR3 spans 17 residues. V was cut by 1 base and J by 5 bases, with 15 bases left in between. CDR3 nucleotides: TGTGCCAGCAGCTTAGACCCGGGGGCGGGTAGGGCCAACGTCCTGACTTTC. Translating gives CASSLDPGAGRANVLTF.

As concerns this clone: At one of its ends the junction is not consistent with the germline gene, which may arise from a read error. The genes are TRBV4-3 and TRBJ2-3, with a weak D call TRBD2 (7 bases). The CDR3 runs to 18 residues. Germline V gene lookup returns CDR1 LGHNA and CDR2 YSLEER. The CDR3 here is CASRQAPAGAGTTDTQYF. DNA of the CDR3: TGCGCCAGCAGGCAAGCCCCCGCGGGGGCGGGGACCACAGATACGCAGTATTTT.